The 8 T cell receptor beta chains reported below all come from one sample, sequenced in a study of Graves' ophthalmopathy and Graves' hyperthyroidism. RNA transcripts were the template, and TCR beta CDR3 regions were amplified from them. An opening RT-PCR round employed HTBI primers and preceded a second-round multiplex PCR. TCRdb recomputed calls from the multiplex PCR reads with MiXCR, one row per CDR3 protein. The sample has about 390,000 distinct CDR3 sequences; 15% are singletons. Sequencing was carried out using peripheral blood. These receptor sequences come from a woman aged 18 to 35 with stable Graves' hyperthyroidism.

The chain combines TRBV20-1 with TRBJ2-5; possible D gene TRBD2, 7 bases. V dropped 7 bases and J dropped 3 bases, with 21 bases sitting between them. The CDR3 totals 15 residues. Germline values: CDR1 DFQATT, CDR2 SNEGSKA (reference sequence). The CDR3 here is CSGRTGRGGEETQYF. For the CDR3, the DNA is TGCAGTGGTCGCACCGGTAGGGGGGGGGAAGAGACCCAGTACTTC.

This clonotype was found once. This rearrangement joins TRBV29-1 to TRBJ2-7; maybe TRBD2 (5 bases). V was clipped by 2 bases and J by 0 bases, with 8 bases between them. The CDR3 is made up of 13 amino acids. Germline CDR1 is SQVTM and CDR2 is ANQGSEA. CDR3 sequence: CSVERGSSYEQYF. For the CDR3, the DNA is TGCAGCGTTGAACGGGGTAGCTCCTACGAGCAGTACTTC.

V usage is TRBV3-1 and J usage is TRBJ1-1; 10 bases are shared with TRBD1. Germline V gives CDR1 LGHDT, CDR2 YNNKEL (reference sequence). V trimming: 5 bases; J trimming: 5 bases; junction bases outside the gene matches: 11. This CDR3 is built from 16 residues. CDR3: CASSSRYRTGGTEAFF. In DNA form, the CDR3 reads TGTGCCAGCAGCTCAAGATACAGGACAGGGGGTACTGAAGCTTTCTTT.

This clonotype was recorded many times. This sequence joins TRBV12-3 or TRBV12-4 and TRBJ1-6; 11 bases fit TRBD1. The CDR3 is 15 amino acids. Trimming cost V 6 bases and J 9 bases; bases outside gene matches: 7. The CDR3 is CASRKAGTGGSPLHF. CDR3 DNA sequence: TGTGCCAGCAGGAAAGCCGGGACAGGGGGTTCACCCCTCCACTTT.

At least ten counts were recorded for this clonotype. V gene TRBV29-1 combines with J gene TRBJ1-2, with D possibly TRBD1 on 5 matching bases. V gave up 2 bases and J gave up 7 bases, with 14 bases separating them. The length of the CDR3 is 13 residues. The germline V gene encodes CDR1 SQVTM and CDR2 ANQGSEA. CDR3 nucleotide sequence: TGCAGCGTTGAATACAGGTTCACTGGTGGCTACACCTTC. Its translation: CSVEYRFTGGYTF.

J is TRBJ2-5 and V is TRBV3-1, with 7 positions matching TRBD1. The CDR3 covers 15 residues. Per the germline V gene, CDR1 is LGHDT and CDR2 is YNNKEL (reference sequence). J gave up 7 bases and V 4 bases, and 12 bases lay outside the gene matches. This CDR3 reads CASSRRTGAGGTQYF. The CDR3 nucleotides read TGTGCCAGCAGCCGTCGGACAGGAGCAGGAGGGACCCAGTACTTC.

This clonotype has a count of ten or more. In DNA, the CDR3 is TGTGCCAGCAAACAAGGGGAGACCCAGTACTTC. It translates to CASKQGETQYF. The chain links TRBV2 to TRBJ2-5, with no clear D. The CDR3 is 11 residues long. With 7 bases removed from V and 5 bases from J, the gap between germline ends came to 8 bases. Germline V gene data show CDR1 as SNHLY and CDR2 as FYNNEI.

This clonotype was detected many times. The chain joins TRBV10-1 to TRBJ2-5; 13 positions agree with TRBD2. The CDR3 contains 15 residues. V was pared by 3 bases and J by 5 bases, with 3 bases of the junction left unmatched. Per germline, CDR1 WNHNN and CDR2 SYGVQD (reference sequence). CDR3: CASSESTSGGETQYF. The CDR3 DNA follows: TGCGCCAGCAGTGAATCGACTAGCGGGGGGGAGACCCAGTACTTC.